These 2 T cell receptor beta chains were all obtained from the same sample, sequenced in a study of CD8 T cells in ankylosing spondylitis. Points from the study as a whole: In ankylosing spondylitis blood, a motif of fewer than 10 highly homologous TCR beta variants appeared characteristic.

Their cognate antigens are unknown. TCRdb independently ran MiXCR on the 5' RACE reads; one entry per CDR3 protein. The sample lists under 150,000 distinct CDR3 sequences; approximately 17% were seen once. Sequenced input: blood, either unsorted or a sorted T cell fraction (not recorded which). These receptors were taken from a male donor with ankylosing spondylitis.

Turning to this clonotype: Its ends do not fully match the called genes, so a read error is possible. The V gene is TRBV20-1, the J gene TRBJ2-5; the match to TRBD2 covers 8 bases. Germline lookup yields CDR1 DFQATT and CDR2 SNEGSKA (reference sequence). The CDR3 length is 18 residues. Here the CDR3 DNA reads TGCTGTGCTAGCCAACGGGAGGGTTATGTCGCTAACCAAGAGACCCAGTACTTC. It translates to CCASQREGYVANQETQYF.

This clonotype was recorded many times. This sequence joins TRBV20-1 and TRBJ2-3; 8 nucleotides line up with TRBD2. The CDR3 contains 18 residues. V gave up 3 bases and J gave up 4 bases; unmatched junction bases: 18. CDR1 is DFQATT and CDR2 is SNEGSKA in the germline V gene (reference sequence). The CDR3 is CSASTFPGGRRLSDTQYF. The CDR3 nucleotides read TGCAGTGCTAGTACCTTTCCGGGAGGGCGCCGTTTATCAGATACGCAGTATTTT.